The text below deals with one TCR beta chain. Its antigen is undetermined. V was cut by 7 bases and J by 0 bases, with 12 bases left in between. Germline V lookup: CDR1 MDHEN, CDR2 SYDVKM. The CDR3 has 14 amino acids. The sample comes from a study of a mutant IDH1 vaccine in newly diagnosed glioma. At the level of the study: Treated patients had a mean age of around 40 years and a sex split that was around 62% male and about 38% female.

Repertoires were generated with immunoSEQ multiplex PCR, while TCRdb's copy carries only in-frame clones and drops some. Of about 59,000 clones listed, roughly four fifths were seen once; the top ten hold approximately 3.9%. The time point here: week 47, end of study. Each dose of the vaccine consisted of 300 ug of mutant IDH1 20-mer peptide, with topical imiquimod. The patients received vaccinations eight times, in weeks 1, 3, 5, 7, 11, 15, 19 and 23. This chain uses TRBV28 with TRBJ1-2; D not certain. The TCR was taken from a man younger than 40 with glioma. Sample: PBMCs, taken from a glioma patient whose treatment included an IDH1 peptide vaccine. The CDR3 coding sequence is TGTGCCAGCACCTCGGGCGGGGCTAACTATGGCTACACCTTC. Translation: CASTSGGANYGYTF.